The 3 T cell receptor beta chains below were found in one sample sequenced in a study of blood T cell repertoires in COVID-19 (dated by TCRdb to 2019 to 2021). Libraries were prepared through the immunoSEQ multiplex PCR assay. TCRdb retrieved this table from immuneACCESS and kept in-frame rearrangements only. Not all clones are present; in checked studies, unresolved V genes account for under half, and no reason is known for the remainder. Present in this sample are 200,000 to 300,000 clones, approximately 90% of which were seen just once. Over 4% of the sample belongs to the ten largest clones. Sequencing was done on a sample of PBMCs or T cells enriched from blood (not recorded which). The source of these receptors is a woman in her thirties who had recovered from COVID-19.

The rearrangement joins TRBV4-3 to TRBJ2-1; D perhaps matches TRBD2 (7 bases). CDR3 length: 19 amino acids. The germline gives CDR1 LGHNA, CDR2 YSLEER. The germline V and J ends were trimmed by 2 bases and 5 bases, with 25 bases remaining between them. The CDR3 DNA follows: TGCGCCAGCAGCCAAAAGTTAAACCCCGACGCGGGGGCTGACAATGAGCAGTTCTTC. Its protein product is CASSQKLNPDAGADNEQFF.

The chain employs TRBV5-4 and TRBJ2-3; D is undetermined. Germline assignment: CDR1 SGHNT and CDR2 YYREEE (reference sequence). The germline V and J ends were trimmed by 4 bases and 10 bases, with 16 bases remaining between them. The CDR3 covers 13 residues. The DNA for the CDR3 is TGTGCCAGCAGCCTACCTGTTGGTTATCCGCAGTATTTT. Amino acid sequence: CASSLPVGYPQYF.

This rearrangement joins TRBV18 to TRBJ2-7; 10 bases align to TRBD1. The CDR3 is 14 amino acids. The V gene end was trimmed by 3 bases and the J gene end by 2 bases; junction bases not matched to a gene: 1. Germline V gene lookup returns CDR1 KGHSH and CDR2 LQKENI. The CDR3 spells CASSPGQGAYEQYF. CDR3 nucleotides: TGTGCCAGCTCACCCGGACAGGGGGCCTACGAGCAGTACTTC.